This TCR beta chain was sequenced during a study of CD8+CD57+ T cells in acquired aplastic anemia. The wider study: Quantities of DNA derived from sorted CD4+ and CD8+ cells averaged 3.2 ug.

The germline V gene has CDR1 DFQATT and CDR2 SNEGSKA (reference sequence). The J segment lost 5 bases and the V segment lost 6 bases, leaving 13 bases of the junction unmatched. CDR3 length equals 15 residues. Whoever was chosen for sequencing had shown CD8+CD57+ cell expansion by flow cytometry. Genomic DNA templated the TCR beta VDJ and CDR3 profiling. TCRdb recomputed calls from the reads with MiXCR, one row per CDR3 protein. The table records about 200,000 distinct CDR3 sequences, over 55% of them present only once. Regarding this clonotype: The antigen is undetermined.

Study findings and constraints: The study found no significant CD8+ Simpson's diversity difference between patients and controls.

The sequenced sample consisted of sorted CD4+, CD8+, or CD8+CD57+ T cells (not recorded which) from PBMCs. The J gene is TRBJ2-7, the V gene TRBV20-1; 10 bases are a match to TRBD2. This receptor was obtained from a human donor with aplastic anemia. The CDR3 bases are TGCAGTGCAATTTCCGGGACTAGCGTGAGGGACGAGCAGTACTTC. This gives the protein CSAISGTSVRDEQYF.